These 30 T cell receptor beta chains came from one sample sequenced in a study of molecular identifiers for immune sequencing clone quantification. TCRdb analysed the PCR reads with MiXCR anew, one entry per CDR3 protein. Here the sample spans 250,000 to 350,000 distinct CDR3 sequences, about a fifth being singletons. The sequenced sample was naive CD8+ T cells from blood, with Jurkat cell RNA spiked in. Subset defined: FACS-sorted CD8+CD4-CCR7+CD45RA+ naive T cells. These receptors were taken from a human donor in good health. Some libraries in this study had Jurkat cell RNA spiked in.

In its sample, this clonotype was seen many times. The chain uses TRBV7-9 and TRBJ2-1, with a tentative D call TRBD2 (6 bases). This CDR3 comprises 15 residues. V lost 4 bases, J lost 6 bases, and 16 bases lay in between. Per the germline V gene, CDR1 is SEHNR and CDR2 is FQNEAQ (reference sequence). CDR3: CASSSGPQAGNEQFF. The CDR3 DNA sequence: TGTGCCAGCAGCTCGGGTCCCCAAGCGGGCAATGAGCAGTTCTTC. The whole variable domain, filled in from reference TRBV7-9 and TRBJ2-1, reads DTGVSQNPRHKITKRGQNVTFRCDPISEHNRLYWYRQTLGQGPEFLTYFQNEAQLEKSRLLSDRFSAERPKGSFSTLEIQRTEQGDSAMYLCASSSGPQAGNEQFFGPGTRLTVL.

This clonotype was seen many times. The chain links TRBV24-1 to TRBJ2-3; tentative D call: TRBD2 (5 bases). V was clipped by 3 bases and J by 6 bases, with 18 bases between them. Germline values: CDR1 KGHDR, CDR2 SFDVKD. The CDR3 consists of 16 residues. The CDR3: CATSDAVFGESDTQYF. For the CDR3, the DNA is TGTGCCACCAGTGATGCCGTTTTCGGGGAGTCGGATACGCAGTATTTT.

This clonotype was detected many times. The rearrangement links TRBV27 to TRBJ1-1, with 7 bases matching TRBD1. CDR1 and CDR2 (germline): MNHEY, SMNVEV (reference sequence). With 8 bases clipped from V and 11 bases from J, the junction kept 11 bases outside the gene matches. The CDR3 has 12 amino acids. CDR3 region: CASGTAGIKAFF. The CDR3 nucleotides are TGTGCCAGCGGGACAGCGGGAATCAAGGCTTTCTTT.

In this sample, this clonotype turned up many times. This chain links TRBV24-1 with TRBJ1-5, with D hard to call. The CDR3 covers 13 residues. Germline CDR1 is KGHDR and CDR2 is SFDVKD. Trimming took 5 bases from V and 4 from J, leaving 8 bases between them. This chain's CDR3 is CATSGQTNQPQHF. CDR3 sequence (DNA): TGTGCCACCAGTGGCCAGACTAATCAGCCCCAGCATTTT.

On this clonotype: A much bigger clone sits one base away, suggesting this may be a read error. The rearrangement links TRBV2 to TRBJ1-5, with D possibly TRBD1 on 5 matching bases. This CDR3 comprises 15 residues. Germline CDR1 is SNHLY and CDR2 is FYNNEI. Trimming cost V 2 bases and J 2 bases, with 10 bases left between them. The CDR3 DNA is TGTGCCAGCAGTGAACTGGGGGTGGGCAATCAGCCCCAGCATTTT. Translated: CASSELGVGNQPQHF.

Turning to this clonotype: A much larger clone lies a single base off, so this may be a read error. CDR3 sequence: CASGSGGRPYERYF. The DNA of the CDR3 is TGTGCCAGCGGCTCTGGAGGCAGACCCTACGAGCGGTACTTC. The chain has TRBV11-2 and TRBJ2-7; TRBD2 might be the D (5 bases). Germline lookup yields CDR1 SGHAT and CDR2 FQNNGV. The CDR3 extends over 14 amino acids.

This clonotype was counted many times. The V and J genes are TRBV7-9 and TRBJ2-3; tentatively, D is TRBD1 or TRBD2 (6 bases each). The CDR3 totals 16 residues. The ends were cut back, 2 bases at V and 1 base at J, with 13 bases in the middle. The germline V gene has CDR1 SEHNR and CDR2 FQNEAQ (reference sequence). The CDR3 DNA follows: TGTGCCAGCAGCTTACTTGGGGGGCCAGGCACAGATACGCAGTATTTT. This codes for CASSLLGGPGTDTQYF.

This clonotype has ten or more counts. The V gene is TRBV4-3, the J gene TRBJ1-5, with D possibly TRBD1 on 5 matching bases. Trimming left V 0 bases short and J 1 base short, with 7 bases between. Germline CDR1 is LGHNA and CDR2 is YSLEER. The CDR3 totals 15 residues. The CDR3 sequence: CASSQDWTSNQPQHF. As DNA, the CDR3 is TGCGCCAGCAGCCAAGATTGGACAAGCAATCAGCCCCAGCATTTT.

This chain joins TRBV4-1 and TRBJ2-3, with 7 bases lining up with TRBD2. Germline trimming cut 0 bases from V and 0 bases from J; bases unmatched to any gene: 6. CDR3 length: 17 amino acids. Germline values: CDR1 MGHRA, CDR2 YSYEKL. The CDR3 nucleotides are TGCGCCAGCAGCCAAGAACTAGCGTCTCCTAGCACAGATACGCAGTATTTT. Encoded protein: CASSQELASPSTDTQYF.

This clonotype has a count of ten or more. CDR3 sequence: CASSLSGGDGYTF. The DNA for the CDR3 is TGTGCCAGCAGCTTATCTGGGGGCGATGGCTACACCTTC. The chain combines TRBV7-2 with TRBJ1-2, with D possibly TRBD1 on 6 matching bases. Germline assignment: CDR1 SGHTA and CDR2 FQGNSA. The V end lost 2 bases, the J end lost 6 bases, and 10 bases lay between the germline ends. This CDR3 is built from 13 residues.

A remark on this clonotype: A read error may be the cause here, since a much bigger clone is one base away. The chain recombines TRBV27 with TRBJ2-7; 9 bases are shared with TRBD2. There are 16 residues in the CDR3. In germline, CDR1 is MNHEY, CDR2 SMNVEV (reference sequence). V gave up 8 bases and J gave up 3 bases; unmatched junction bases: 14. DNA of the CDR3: TGTGCCAGCCCTACCCCCCTCAGCGGGAGGTACTACGAGCAGTACTTC. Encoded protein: CASPTPLSGRYYEQYF.

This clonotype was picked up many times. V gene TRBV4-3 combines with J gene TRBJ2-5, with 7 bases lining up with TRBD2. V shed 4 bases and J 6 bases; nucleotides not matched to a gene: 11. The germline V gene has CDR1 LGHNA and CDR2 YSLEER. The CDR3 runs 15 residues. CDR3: CASSPEWGGDKTQYF. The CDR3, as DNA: TGCGCCAGCAGCCCAGAGTGGGGGGGGGATAAGACCCAGTACTTC.

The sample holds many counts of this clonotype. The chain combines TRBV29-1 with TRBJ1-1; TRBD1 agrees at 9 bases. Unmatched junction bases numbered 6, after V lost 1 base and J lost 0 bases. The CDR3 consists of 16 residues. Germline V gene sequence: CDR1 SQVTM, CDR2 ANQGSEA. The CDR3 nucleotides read TGCAGCGTTGAAGGCTGGGGACAGGGAATGAACACTGAAGCTTTCTTT. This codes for CSVEGWGQGMNTEAFF.

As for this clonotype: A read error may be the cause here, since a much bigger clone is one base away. The chain's CDR3 is CASNEGGETEAFF. The DNA for the CDR3 is TGTGCCAGCAATGAAGGAGGGGAAACTGAAGCTTTCTTT. This chain uses TRBV25-1 with TRBJ1-1; tentatively, D is TRBD1 (5 bases). Germline V lookup: CDR1 MGHDK, CDR2 SYGVNS. The CDR3 length is 13 residues.

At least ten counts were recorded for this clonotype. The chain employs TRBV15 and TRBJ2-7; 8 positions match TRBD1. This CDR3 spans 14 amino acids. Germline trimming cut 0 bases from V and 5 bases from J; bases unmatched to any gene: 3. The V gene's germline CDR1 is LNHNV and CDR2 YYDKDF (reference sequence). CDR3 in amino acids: CATSRDWTGNEQYF. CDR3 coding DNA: TGTGCCACCAGCAGAGATTGGACAGGGAACGAGCAGTACTTC.

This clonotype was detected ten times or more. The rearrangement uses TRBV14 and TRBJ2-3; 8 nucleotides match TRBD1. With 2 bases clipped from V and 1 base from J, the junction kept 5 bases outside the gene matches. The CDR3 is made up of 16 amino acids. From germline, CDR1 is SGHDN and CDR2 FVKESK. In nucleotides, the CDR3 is TGTGCCAGCAGCCAATTCTTGACAGGGGGCACAGATACGCAGTATTTT. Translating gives CASSQFLTGGTDTQYF.

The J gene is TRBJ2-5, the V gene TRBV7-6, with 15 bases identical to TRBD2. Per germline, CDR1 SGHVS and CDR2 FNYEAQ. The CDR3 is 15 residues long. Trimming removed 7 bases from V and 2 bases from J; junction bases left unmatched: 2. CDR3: CASTGLAGGQETQYF. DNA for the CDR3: TGTGCCAGCACCGGACTAGCGGGAGGGCAAGAGACCCAGTACTTC.

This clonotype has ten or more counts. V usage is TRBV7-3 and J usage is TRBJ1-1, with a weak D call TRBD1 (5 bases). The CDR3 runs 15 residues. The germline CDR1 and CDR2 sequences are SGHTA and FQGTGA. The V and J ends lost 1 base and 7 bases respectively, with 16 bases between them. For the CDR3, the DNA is TGTGCCAGCAGCTTAATGGGTTCCGGGCAGGGTGAAGCTTTCTTT. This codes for CASSLMGSGQGEAFF.

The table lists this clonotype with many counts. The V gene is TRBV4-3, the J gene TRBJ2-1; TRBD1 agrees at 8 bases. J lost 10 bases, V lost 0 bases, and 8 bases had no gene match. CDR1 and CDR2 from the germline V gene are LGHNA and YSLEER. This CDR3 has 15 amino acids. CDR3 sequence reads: CASSQDPGTGEEQFF. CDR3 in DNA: TGCGCCAGCAGCCAAGATCCAGGGACAGGAGAAGAGCAGTTCTTC.

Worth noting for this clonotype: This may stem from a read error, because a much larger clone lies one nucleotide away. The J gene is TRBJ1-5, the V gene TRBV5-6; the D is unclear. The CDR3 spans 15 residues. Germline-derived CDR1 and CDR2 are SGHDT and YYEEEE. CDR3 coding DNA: TGTGCCGGCAGCTTAAAGAGACTTAGCAATCAGCCCCAGCATTTT. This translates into CAGSLKRLSNQPQHF.

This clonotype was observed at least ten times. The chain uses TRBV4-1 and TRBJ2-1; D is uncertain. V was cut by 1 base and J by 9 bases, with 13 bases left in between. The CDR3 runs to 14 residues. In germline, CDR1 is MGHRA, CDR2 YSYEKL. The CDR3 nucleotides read TGCGCCAGCAGCCAAGGTCAGCCGGGCGGTGAGCAGTTCTTC. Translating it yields CASSQGQPGGEQFF.

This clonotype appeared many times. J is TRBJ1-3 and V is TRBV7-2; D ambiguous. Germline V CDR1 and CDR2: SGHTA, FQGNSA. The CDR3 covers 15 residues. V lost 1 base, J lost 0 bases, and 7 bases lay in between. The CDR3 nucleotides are TGTGCCAGCAGCTTAGATTTAATCTCTGGAAACACCATATATTTT. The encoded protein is CASSLDLISGNTIYF.

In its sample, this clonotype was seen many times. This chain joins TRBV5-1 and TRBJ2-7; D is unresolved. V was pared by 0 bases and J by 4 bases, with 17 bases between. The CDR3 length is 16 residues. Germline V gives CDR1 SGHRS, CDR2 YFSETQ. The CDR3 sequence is CASSLDGPPETYEQYF. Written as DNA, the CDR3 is TGCGCCAGCAGCTTGGATGGTCCCCCGGAGACTTACGAGCAGTACTTC.

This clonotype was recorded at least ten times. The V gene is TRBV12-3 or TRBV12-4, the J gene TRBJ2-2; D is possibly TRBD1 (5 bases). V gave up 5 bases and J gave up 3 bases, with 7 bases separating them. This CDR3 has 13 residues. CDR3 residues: CASSRQYTGELFF. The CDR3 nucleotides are TGTGCCAGCAGTAGACAGTACACCGGGGAGCTGTTTTTT.

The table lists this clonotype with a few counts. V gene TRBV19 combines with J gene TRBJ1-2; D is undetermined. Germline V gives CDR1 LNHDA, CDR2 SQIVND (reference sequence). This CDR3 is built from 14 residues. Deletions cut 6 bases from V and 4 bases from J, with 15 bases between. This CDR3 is CASSTSGGGYGYTF. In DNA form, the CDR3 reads TGTGCCAGTAGCACCAGCGGAGGAGGCTATGGCTACACCTTC.

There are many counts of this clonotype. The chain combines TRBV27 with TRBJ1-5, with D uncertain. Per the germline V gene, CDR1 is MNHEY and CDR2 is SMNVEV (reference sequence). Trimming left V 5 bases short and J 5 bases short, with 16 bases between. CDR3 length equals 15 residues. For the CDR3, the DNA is TGTGCCAGCAGTCTAGGCGGAGACTACTATCAGCCCCAGCATTTT. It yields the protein CASSLGGDYYQPQHF.

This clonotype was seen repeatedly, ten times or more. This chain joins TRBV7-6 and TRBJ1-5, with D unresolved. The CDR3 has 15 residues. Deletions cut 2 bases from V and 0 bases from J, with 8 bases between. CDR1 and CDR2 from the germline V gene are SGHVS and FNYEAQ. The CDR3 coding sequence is TGTGCCAGCAGCTTAACAGCTTATAGCAATCAGCCCCAGCATTTT. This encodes CASSLTAYSNQPQHF.

CDR3 DNA: TGTGCCAGCAGTTCCGGGGACCCTCAGCCCCAGCATTTT. This sequence encodes CASSSGDPQPQHF. The rearrangement joins TRBV6-2 or TRBV6-3 to TRBJ1-5, with D tentatively TRBD1 (5 bases). CDR3 size: 13 residues. Trimming stripped 4 bases from V and 6 bases from J, with 10 bases between. Germline values: CDR1 MNHEY, CDR2 SVGEGT.

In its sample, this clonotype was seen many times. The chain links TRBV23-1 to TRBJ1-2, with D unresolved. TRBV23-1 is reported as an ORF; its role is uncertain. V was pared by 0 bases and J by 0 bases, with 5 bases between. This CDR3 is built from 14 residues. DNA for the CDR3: TGCGCCAGCAGTCAATCGCTGGCTAACTATGGCTACACCTTC. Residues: CASSQSLANYGYTF.

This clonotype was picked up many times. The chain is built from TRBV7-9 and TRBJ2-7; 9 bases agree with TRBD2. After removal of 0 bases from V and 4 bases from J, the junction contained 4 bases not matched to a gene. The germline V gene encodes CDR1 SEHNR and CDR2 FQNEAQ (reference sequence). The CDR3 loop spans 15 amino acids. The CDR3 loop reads CASSLAASGKYEQYF. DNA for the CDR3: TGTGCCAGCAGCTTAGCGGCTAGCGGGAAGTACGAGCAGTACTTC. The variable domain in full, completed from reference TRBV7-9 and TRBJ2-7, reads DTGVSQNPRHKITKRGQNVTFRCDPISEHNRLYWYRQTLGQGPEFLTYFQNEAQLEKSRLLSDRFSAERPKGSFSTLEIQRTEQGDSAMYLCASSLAASGKYEQYFGPGTRLTVT.